This TCR beta chain was identified in a study of beta chain features in type 1 diabetes. As every portion of the isolated RNA was reverse transcribed, the sequencing read expressed TCRB transcripts. Sequencing was performed with immunoSEQ multiplex PCR; in TCRdb, only in-frame clones are kept and a portion is missing. This sample has under 300,000 clones, with about 26% found just once. Details on this clone: Its antigen is still unknown.

The CDR3 contains 10 residues. Trimming took off 6 bases at V and 4 bases at J, with 4 bases between the two ends. Germline CDR1 is DFQATT and CDR2 is SNEGSKA (reference sequence). Findings and limits, study-wide: The question of HLA type influencing TCRB rearrangement was one that remained unresolved here.

Source material: central memory CD4+ T cells from blood. The TCR comes from a man aged 25 to 45 in good health. V usage is TRBV20-1 and J usage is TRBJ2-1, with D hard to call. This CDR3 reads CSAIYNEQFF. The DNA of the CDR3 is TGCAGTGCCATTTACAATGAGCAGTTCTTC.